A selection of T cell receptor beta chains follows, all from one sample in a study of cytomegalovirus exposure and HLA in healthy donors. The data were produced by immunoSEQ multiplex PCR, yet TCRdb's version contains in-frame clones alone and is incomplete. The sample consists of 150,000 to 200,000 clones, roughly 74% of them appearing once. Sequencing was performed on PBMCs. The receptors were sampled from a male donor in good health and CMV-seronegative. The CDR3 runs from the conserved cysteine through the conserved F or W. Each record gives: J gene, D gene, V gene, clone size, CDR3 protein, CDR3 DNA. A D gene is named only where the DNA matches it firmly. Some rows have no size entry. The others give once, few or many, or a class for an expanded clone.

J gene: TRBJ1-2; D gene: .; V gene: TRBV13; clone size: .; CDR3 protein: CASSLITVRGSNYGYTF; CDR3 DNA: TGTGCCAGCAGCTTAATCACAGTAAGGGGTTCTAACTATGGCTACACCTTC
J gene: TRBJ1-2; D gene: .; V gene: TRBV21-1; clone size: few; CDR3 protein: CAKGTPGYTF; CDR3 DNA: TGTGCCAAAGGGACTCCTGGCTACACCTTC
J gene: TRBJ2-1; D gene: TRBD2; V gene: TRBV6-6; clone size: .; CDR3 protein: CASTLGLAGRNEQFF; CDR3 DNA: TGTGCCAGCACCCTTGGGCTAGCGGGAAGGAATGAGCAGTTCTTC
J gene: TRBJ2-6; D gene: .; V gene: TRBV19; clone size: .; CDR3 protein: CASSMDSSGANVLTF; CDR3 DNA: TGTGCCAGTAGTATGGACAGCTCTGGGGCCAACGTCCTGACTTTC
J gene: TRBJ1-1; D gene: .; V gene: TRBV6-1; clone size: .; CDR3 protein: CASSYGQNTEAFF; CDR3 DNA: TGTGCCAGCAGTTATGGACAGAACACTGAAGCTTTCTTT
J gene: TRBJ2-7; D gene: TRBD1; V gene: TRBV5-1; clone size: .; CDR3 protein: CASSFSPTRTGREQYF; CDR3 DNA: TGCGCCAGCAGCTTTTCCCCCACTCGGACAGGGCGCGAGCAGTACTTC
J gene: TRBJ2-7; D gene: TRBD2; V gene: TRBV11-2; clone size: .; CDR3 protein: CASSLEPGLATYEQYF; CDR3 DNA: TGTGCCAGCAGCTTGGAACCGGGACTAGCGACCTACGAGCAGTACTTC
J gene: TRBJ2-1; D gene: TRBD2; V gene: TRBV6-1; clone size: .; CDR3 protein: CASSAGLAPRYNEQFF; CDR3 DNA: TGTGCCAGCAGTGCGGGACTAGCCCCCCGTTACAATGAGCAGTTCTTC
J gene: TRBJ2-3; D gene: .; V gene: TRBV11-2; clone size: .; CDR3 protein: CASSLAEVSPSGSQYF; CDR3 DNA: TGTGCCAGCAGCTTAGCTGAGGTCAGCCCCTCCGGGTCGCAGTATTTT
J gene: TRBJ2-3; D gene: .; V gene: TRBV7-3; clone size: .; CDR3 protein: CASSSQTLLADTQYF; CDR3 DNA: TGTGCCAGCAGCTCCCAGACTTTACTGGCAGATACGCAGTATTTT
J gene: TRBJ1-1; D gene: .; V gene: TRBV29-1; clone size: .; CDR3 protein: CSVGNAGRRNTEAFF; CDR3 DNA: TGCAGCGTCGGGAATGCGGGACGTCGGAACACTGAAGCTTTCTTT
J gene: TRBJ2-5; D gene: .; V gene: TRBV20-1; clone size: .; CDR3 protein: CSLYREETQYF; CDR3 DNA: TGCAGTTTGTACAGAGAGGAGACCCAGTACTTC
J gene: TRBJ1-1; D gene: .; V gene: TRBV7-6; clone size: .; CDR3 protein: CASSASGWGDTEAFF; CDR3 DNA: TGTGCCAGCAGCGCTAGCGGTTGGGGAGACACTGAAGCTTTCTTT